One sample yielded the 23 T cell receptor beta chains listed below, sequenced in a study of blood T cell repertoires in COVID-19. Profiled with immunoSEQ multiplex PCR; TCRdb holds only in-frame clones, not every one. The sample includes 410,000 or so clones, around 86% seen only once; the top ten take almost 1.5%. Sample: peripheral blood. The source of these receptors is a woman aged 30 to 39 with active or convalescent COVID-19.

The chain uses TRBV6-1 and TRBJ2-2; TRBD2 matches at 13 bases. Losses at the gene ends were 3 bases for V and 5 bases for J; bases not matched to a gene: 3. The germline gives CDR1 MNHNS, CDR2 SASEGT. CDR3 length: 16 residues. CDR3 loop: CASSEGLAGTTGELFF. The CDR3, as DNA: TGTGCCAGCAGTGAGGGACTAGCGGGAACTACCGGGGAGCTGTTTTTT.

Notes on this clone: The same CDR3 can be traced to other DNA sequences in this sample. The chain uses TRBV12-3 or TRBV12-4 and TRBJ1-5; maybe TRBD1 (5 bases). This CDR3 is built from 13 residues. Between the trimmed V and J ends, which lost 3 bases and 3 bases, there was a span of 6 bases. CDR3 loop: CASSLGLNQPQHF. The CDR3 region has the DNA TGTGCCAGCAGTTTGGGACTCAATCAGCCCCAGCATTTT.

The chain combines TRBV28 with TRBJ2-7; TRBD1 agrees at 11 bases. Per germline, CDR1 MDHEN and CDR2 SYDVKM. The CDR3 length is 15 residues. Trimming at V came to 7 bases and at J to 4 bases, leaving 9 bases not matched to a gene. Here the CDR3 DNA reads TGTGCCAGCACCACTTCCGGGACAGGGGGGTACGAGCAGTACTTC. Translated: CASTTSGTGGYEQYF. The full variable domain, rest sourced from reference TRBV28 and TRBJ2-7, is DVKVTQSSRYLVKRTGEKVFLECVQDMDHENMFWYRQDPGLGLRLIYFSYDVKMKEKGDIPEGYSVSREKKERFSLILESASTNQTSMYLCASTTSGTGGYEQYFGPGTRLTVT.

V usage is TRBV6-5 and J usage is TRBJ2-2; 8 positions agree with TRBD1. V gave up 4 bases and J gave up 6 bases; unmatched junction bases: 7. From germline, CDR1 is MNHEY and CDR2 SVGAGI. The CDR3 contains 15 residues. CDR3 protein: CASSWDRNRAGELFF. CDR3 coding DNA: TGTGCCAGCAGTTGGGACAGGAATAGAGCCGGGGAGCTGTTTTTT.

V is TRBV18 and J is TRBJ1-6; 7 bases align to TRBD1. V was pared by 5 bases and J by 7 bases, with 8 bases of the junction left unmatched. The CDR3 consists of 15 residues. Germline-derived CDR1 and CDR2 are KGHSH and LQKENI. CDR3 nucleotide sequence: TGTGCCAGCTCAGCGACAGGGACGGGAAATTCACCCCTCCACTTT. Its protein is CASSATGTGNSPLHF. The whole variable domain, remainder taken from reference TRBV18 and TRBJ1-6, is NAGVMQNPRHLVRRRGQEARLRCSPMKGHSHVYWYRQLPEEGLKFMVYLQKENIIDESGMPKERFSAEFPKEGPSILRIQQVVRGDSAAYFCASSATGTGNSPLHFGNGTRLTVT.

In this sample, this clone turned up once. This chain joins TRBV4-2 and TRBJ2-5; TRBD2 matches 9 bases. V shed 0 bases, J shed 5 bases, and the junction held 7 bases outside the gene matches. Germline lookup yields CDR1 LGHNA and CDR2 YNFKEQ. The CDR3 is 16 residues long. CDR3 in amino acids: CASSQELAGFGETQYF. CDR3 bases: TGTGCCAGCAGCCAAGAGCTAGCGGGATTCGGGGAGACCCAGTACTTC.

This clone showed up just a few times. This chain links TRBV25-1 with TRBJ1-4; tentatively, D is TRBD1 (5 bases). Germline V gene sequence: CDR1 MGHDK, CDR2 SYGVNS. This CDR3 contains 13 residues. V lost 5 bases and J 8 bases, leaving 12 bases between the germline ends. The CDR3 region has the DNA TGTGCCAGCAGTTACAGGAGTGGGGAAAAACTGTTTTTT. Translated, it gives CASSYRSGEKLFF.

The gene calls are TRBV5-1 and TRBJ1-1; D call uncertain. With 5 bases removed from V and 2 bases from J, the gap between germline ends came to 10 bases. CDR3 length equals 13 residues. Germline CDR1 reads SGHRS; CDR2 reads YFSETQ. CDR3 DNA sequence: TGCGCCAGCAGGGAGACGGGTAACACTGAAGCTTTCTTT. Its translation is CASRETGNTEAFF.

The chain has TRBV20-1 and TRBJ1-6, with D possibly being TRBD1 (6 bases). This CDR3 region has 11 residues. Looked up from germline, CDR1 is DFQATT and CDR2 is SNEGSKA (reference sequence). V shed 3 bases and J shed 16 bases, with 13 bases lying between them. For the CDR3, the DNA is TGCAGTGCTAGCTACAGGGACCTTCTCCACTTT. Protein sequence: CSASYRDLLHF.

J is TRBJ2-2 and V is TRBV19, with 12 bases fitting TRBD2. J was trimmed by 0 bases and V by 2 bases; bases with no gene match: 4. The CDR3 runs to 18 residues. Germline V gene data show CDR1 as LNHDA and CDR2 as SQIVND (reference sequence). The CDR3 here is CASSILLAGGTNTGELFF. In nucleotides, the CDR3 is TGTGCCAGTAGTATACTACTAGCGGGGGGAACGAACACCGGGGAGCTGTTTTTT.

This chain joins TRBV2 and TRBJ2-1, with TRBD2 matching 10 bases. The CDR3 contains 16 residues. V lost 4 bases to trimming and J lost 5 bases; unmatched junction nucleotides: 8. Germline V lookup: CDR1 SNHLY, CDR2 FYNNEI. Here the CDR3 DNA reads TGTGCCAGCAGTGGGACTAGCGGTCCAGCCAACAATGAGCAGTTCTTC. Amino acid sequence: CASSGTSGPANNEQFF.

On this clone itself: Other DNA sequences from this sample encode an identical CDR3 as well. The rearrangement uses TRBV3-1 (or the pseudogene TRBV3-2) and TRBJ1-1, with 9 bases that match TRBD1. The CDR3 is 14 amino acids. Trimming took 4 bases from V and 3 from J; bases not matched to a gene: 3. Germline V gives CDR1 LGHDT, CDR2 YNNKEL (reference sequence). The CDR3 loop is CASSRQGGHTEAFF. CDR3 bases: TGTGCCAGCAGCCGACAGGGGGGACACACTGAAGCTTTCTTT.

V is TRBV27 and J is TRBJ1-2; 8 nucleotides match TRBD1. Germline values: CDR1 MNHEY, CDR2 SMNVEV (reference sequence). After removal of 6 bases from V and 6 bases from J, the junction contained 12 bases not matched to a gene. This CDR3 comprises 15 residues. The CDR3 region has the DNA TGTGCCAGCAGATCCCTTGGACAGGGTGGGAATGGCTACACCTTC. It translates to CASRSLGQGGNGYTF.

This rearrangement joins TRBV4-2 to TRBJ1-1; 12 bases line up with TRBD1. Germline V CDR1 and CDR2: LGHNA, YNFKEQ. Unmatched junction bases numbered 8, after V lost 4 bases and J lost 5 bases. The CDR3 has 16 amino acids. The CDR3 nucleotides read TGTGCCAGCAGCCGGGGACAGGGGGCGAGTGGAACTGAAGCTTTCTTT. Residues: CASSRGQGASGTEAFF.

The V and J genes are TRBV4-1 and TRBJ1-2, with D possibly matching TRBD1 (5 bases). The germline gives CDR1 MGHRA, CDR2 YSYEKL. Trimming stripped 1 base from V and 4 bases from J, with 19 bases between. CDR3 size: 17 residues. The CDR3 reads CASSQVPSRLQGYGYTF. CDR3 sequence (DNA): TGCGCCAGCAGCCAAGTCCCCTCGAGGCTCCAGGGCTATGGCTACACCTTC.

The chain is built from TRBV10-3 and TRBJ2-2, with 8 bases aligning to TRBD1. The germline V gene encodes CDR1 ENHRY and CDR2 SYGVKD. The CDR3 runs to 17 residues. Trimming removed 0 bases from V and 6 bases from J; junction bases left unmatched: 9. CDR3: CAISESTGRGPPGELFF. CDR3 bases: TGTGCCATCAGTGAGTCCACGGGCAGGGGGCCTCCCGGGGAGCTGTTTTTT.

The V call is TRBV7-6, the J call TRBJ2-3; D is uncertain. V was cut by 1 base and J by 8 bases, with 7 bases left in between. The CDR3 contains 12 residues. Per the germline V gene, CDR1 is SGHVS and CDR2 is FNYEAQ. CDR3 sequence (DNA): TGTGCCAGCAGCTTAGTGTACGGTACGCAGTATTTT. It encodes CASSLVYGTQYF.

The chain couples TRBV10-2 to TRBJ1-1; the D gene is possibly TRBD1 (6 bases). This CDR3 is built from 11 residues. Germline V CDR1 and CDR2: WSHSY, SAAADI. Trimming cost V 8 bases and J 11 bases, with 15 bases left between them. CDR3 in DNA: TGCGCCAGCGCGTCAGGGGTTGGTGCTTTCTTT. Protein: CASASGVGAFF.

The chain's CDR3 is CASSQQPGETPKGYTF. The CDR3 DNA sequence: TGCGCCAGCAGCCAACAACCGGGAGAAACCCCTAAGGGCTACACCTTC. The chain links TRBV4-1 to TRBJ1-2; no definite D call. With 2 bases removed from V and 8 bases from J, the gap between germline ends came to 21 bases. CDR3 length: 16 amino acids. The germline gives CDR1 MGHRA, CDR2 YSYEKL.

The chain couples TRBV7-9 to TRBJ2-3, with 9 bases matching TRBD2. Germline V gene lookup returns CDR1 SEHNR and CDR2 FQNEAQ (reference sequence). The V segment lost 5 bases and the J segment 4 bases; nucleotides outside the gene matches: 7. The CDR3 sequence is 15 residues long. CDR3 region: CASSPRTSVPDTQYF. The CDR3 DNA reads TGTGCCAGCAGCCCCCGGACTAGCGTCCCAGATACGCAGTATTTT. Full variable domain (remainder filled in from reference TRBV7-9 and TRBJ2-3): DTGVSQNPRHKITKRGQNVTFRCDPISEHNRLYWYRQTLGQGPEFLTYFQNEAQLEKSRLLSDRFSAERPKGSFSTLEIQRTEQGDSAMYLCASSPRTSVPDTQYFGPGTRLTVL.

This sequence joins TRBV6-2 or TRBV6-3 and TRBJ1-6, with 10 bases fitting TRBD1. With V trimmed by 1 base and J by 9 bases, 3 bases remained unmatched. Germline-derived CDR1 and CDR2 are MNHEY and SVGEGT. CDR3 length: 15 amino acids. In DNA, the CDR3 is TGTGCCAGCAGTTACTTCGGGACAGGGGTTTCACCCCTCCACTTT. Amino acids: CASSYFGTGVSPLHF.

V is TRBV5-1 and J is TRBJ2-1; D is ambiguous. V lost 4 bases to trimming and J lost 0 bases, with 14 bases between them. The CDR3 covers 16 residues. Germline CDR1 is SGHRS and CDR2 is YFSETQ. The CDR3 DNA reads as TGCGCCAGCAGCCTTGGTCTCGGTGGCTCCTACAATGAGCAGTTCTTC. This translates into CASSLGLGGSYNEQFF.

This sequence joins TRBV19 and TRBJ2-7; TRBD1 agrees at 7 bases. CDR1 is LNHDA, CDR2 SQIVND, per germline (reference sequence). The J segment lost 2 bases and the V segment lost 4 bases, leaving 5 bases of the junction unmatched. This CDR3 spans 14 amino acids. CDR3 DNA: TGTGCCAGTAGTACTGGGACAGAACCCTACGAGCAGTACTTC. It translates to CASSTGTEPYEQYF. The whole variable domain, filled in from reference TRBV19 and TRBJ2-7, reads DGGITQSPKYLFRKEGQNVTLSCEQNLNHDAMYWYRQDPGQGLRLIYYSQIVNDFQKGDIAEGYSVSREKKESFPLTVTSAQKNPTAFYLCASSTGTEPYEQYFGPGTRLTVT.